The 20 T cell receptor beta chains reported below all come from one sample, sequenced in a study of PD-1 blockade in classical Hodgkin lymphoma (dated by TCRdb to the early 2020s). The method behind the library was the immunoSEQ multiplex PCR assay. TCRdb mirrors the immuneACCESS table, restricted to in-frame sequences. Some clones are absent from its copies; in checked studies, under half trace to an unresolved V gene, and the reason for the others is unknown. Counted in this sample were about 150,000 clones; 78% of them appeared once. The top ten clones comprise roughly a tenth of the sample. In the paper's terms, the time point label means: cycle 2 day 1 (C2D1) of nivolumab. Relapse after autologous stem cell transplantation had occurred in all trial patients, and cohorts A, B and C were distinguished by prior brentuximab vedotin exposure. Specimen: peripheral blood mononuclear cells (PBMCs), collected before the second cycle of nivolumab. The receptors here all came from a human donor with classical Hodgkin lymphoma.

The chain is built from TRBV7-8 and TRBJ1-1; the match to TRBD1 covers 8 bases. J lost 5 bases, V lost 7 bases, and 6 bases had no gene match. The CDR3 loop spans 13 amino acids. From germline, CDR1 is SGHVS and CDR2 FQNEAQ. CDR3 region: CASIQGARTEAFF. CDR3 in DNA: TGTGCCAGCATTCAGGGGGCGAGGACTGAAGCTTTCTTT.

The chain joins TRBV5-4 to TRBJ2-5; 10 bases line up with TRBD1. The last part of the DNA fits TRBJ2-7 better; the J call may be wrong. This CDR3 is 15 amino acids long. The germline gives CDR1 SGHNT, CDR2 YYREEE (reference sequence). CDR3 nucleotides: TGTGCCAGCAGTCCGGGGCTGGGACAGGGGTACGAGCAGTACTTC. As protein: CASSPGLGQGYEQYF.

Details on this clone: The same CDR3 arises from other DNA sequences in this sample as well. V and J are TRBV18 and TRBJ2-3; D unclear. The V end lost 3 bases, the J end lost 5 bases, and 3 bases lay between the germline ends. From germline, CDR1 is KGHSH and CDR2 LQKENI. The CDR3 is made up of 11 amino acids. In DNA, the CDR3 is TGTGCCAGCTCACCGGGAGATACGCAGTATTTT. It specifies CASSPGDTQYF.

The CDR3: CASSPMGETQYF. The CDR3 nucleotides are TGTGCCAGCAGTCCAATGGGGGAGACCCAGTACTTC. The rearrangement uses TRBV2 and TRBJ2-5; unclear D gene. CDR3 size: 12 residues. The germline V gene encodes CDR1 SNHLY and CDR2 FYNNEI. V lost 5 bases to trimming and J lost 5 bases, with 9 bases between them.

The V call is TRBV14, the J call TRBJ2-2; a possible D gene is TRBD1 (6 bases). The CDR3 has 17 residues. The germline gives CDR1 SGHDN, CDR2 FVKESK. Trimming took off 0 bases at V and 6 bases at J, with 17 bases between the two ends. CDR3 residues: CASSQELGGNLSGELFF. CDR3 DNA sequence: TGTGCCAGCAGCCAAGAATTAGGGGGAAATCTCTCCGGGGAGCTGTTTTTT.

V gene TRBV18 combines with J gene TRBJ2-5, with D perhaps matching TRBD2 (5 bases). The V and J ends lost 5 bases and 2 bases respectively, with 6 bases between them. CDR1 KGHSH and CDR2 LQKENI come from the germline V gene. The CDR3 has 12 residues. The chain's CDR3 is CASSDYQETQYF. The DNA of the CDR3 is TGTGCCAGCTCAGACTATCAAGAGACCCAGTACTTC.

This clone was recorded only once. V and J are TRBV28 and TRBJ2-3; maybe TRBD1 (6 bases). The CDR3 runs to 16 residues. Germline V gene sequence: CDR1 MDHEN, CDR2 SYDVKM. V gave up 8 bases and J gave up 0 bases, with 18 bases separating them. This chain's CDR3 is CASPPFRDTSTDTQYF. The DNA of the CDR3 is TGTGCCAGCCCACCATTCCGGGACACGAGCACAGATACGCAGTATTTT.

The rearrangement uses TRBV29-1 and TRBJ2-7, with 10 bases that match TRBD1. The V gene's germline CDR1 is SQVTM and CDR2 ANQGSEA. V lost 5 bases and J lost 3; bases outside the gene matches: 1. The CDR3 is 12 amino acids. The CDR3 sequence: CSVWDRGYEQYF. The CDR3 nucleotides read TGCAGCGTTTGGGACAGGGGCTACGAGCAGTACTTC.

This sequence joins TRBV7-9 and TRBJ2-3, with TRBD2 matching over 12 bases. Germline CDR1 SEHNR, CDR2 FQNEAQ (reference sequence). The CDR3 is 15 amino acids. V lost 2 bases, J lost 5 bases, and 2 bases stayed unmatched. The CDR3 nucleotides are TGTGCCAGCAGCTTACTAGCGGGAGGGGGAGATACGCAGTATTTT. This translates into CASSLLAGGGDTQYF.

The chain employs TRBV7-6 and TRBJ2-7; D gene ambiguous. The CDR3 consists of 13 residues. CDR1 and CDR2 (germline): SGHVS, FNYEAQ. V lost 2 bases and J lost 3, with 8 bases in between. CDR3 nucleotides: TGTGCCAGCAGCTTACTTCCCATCTACGAGCAGTACTTC. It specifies CASSLLPIYEQYF.

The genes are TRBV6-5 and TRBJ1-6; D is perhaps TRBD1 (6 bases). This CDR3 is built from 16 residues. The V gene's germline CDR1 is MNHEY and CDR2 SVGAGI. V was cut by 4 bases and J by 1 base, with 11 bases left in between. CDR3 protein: CASSFMQGSYNSPLHF. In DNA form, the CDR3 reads TGTGCCAGCAGTTTTATGCAGGGGTCCTATAATTCACCCCTCCACTTT.

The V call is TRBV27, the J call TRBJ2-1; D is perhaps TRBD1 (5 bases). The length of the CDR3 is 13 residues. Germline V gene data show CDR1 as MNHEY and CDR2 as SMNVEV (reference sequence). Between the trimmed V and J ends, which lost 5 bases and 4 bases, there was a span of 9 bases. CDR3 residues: CASSLTGYNEQFF. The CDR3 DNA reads TGTGCCAGCAGTCTTACAGGTTACAATGAGCAGTTCTTC.

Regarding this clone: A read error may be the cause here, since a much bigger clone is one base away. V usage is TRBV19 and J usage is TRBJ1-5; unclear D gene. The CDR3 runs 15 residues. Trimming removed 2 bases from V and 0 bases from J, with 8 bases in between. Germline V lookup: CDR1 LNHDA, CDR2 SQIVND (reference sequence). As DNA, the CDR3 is TGTGCCAGTAGTATATTGGGAAATAGCAATCAGCCCCAGCATTTT. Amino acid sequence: CASSILGNSNQPQHF.

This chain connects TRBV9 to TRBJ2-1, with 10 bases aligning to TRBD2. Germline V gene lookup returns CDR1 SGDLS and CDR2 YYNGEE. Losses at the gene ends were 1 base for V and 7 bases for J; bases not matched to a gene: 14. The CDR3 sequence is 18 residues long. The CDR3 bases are TGTGCCAGCAGCGTACTCGGCCGAGGACTAGCGGCGGGAAATGAGCAGTTCTTC. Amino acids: CASSVLGRGLAAGNEQFF.

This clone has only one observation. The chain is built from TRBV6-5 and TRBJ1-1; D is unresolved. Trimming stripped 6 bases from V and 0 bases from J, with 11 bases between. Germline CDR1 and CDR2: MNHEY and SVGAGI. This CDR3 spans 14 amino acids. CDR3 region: CASRLMGLNTEAFF. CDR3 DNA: TGTGCCAGCAGATTAATGGGGTTGAACACTGAAGCTTTCTTT.

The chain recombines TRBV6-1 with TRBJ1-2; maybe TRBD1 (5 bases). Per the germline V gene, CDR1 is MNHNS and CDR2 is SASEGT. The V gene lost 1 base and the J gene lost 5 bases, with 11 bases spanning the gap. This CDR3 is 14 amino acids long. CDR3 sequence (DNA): TGTGCCAGCAGTGAAGTCTTGGGGGGGTATGGCTACACCTTC. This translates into CASSEVLGGYGYTF.

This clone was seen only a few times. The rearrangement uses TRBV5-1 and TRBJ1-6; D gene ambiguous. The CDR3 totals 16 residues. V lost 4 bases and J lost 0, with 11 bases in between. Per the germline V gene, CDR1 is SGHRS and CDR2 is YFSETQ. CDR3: CASSMVESSYNSPLHF. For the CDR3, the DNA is TGCGCCAGCAGCATGGTAGAGAGCTCCTATAATTCACCCCTCCACTTT. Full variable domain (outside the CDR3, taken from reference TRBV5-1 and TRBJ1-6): KAGVTQTPRYLIKTRGQQVTLSCSPISGHRSVSWYQQTPGQGLQFLFEYFSETQRNKGNFPGRFSGRQFSNSRSEMNVSTLELGDSALYLCASSMVESSYNSPLHFGNGTRLTVT.

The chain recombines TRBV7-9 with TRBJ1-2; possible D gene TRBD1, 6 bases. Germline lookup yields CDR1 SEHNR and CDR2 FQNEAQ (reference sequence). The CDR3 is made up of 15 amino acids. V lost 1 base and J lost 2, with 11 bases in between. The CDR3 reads CASSLGAGANYGYTF. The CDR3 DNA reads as TGTGCCAGCAGCTTAGGGGCAGGGGCCAACTATGGCTACACCTTC.

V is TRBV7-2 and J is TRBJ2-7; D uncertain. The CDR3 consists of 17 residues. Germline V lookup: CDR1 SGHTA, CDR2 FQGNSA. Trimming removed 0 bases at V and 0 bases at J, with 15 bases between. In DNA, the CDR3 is TGTGCCAGCAGCTTAGCAGCCGGTTTCTATAGCTCCTACGAGCAGTACTTC. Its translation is CASSLAAGFYSSYEQYF. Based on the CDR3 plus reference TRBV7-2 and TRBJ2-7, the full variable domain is GAGVSQSPSNKVTEKGKDVELRCDPISGHTALYWYRQSLGQGLEFLIYFQGNSAPDKSGLPSDRFSAERTGGSVSTLTIQRTQQEDSAVYLCASSLAAGFYSSYEQYFGPGTRLTVT.

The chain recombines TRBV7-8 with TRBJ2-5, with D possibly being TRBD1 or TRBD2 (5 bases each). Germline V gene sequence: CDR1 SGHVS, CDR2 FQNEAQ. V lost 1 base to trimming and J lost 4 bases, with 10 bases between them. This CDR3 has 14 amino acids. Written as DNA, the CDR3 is TGTGCCAGCAGCTTAGGGGGGTCGGGAGAGACCCAGTACTTC. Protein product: CASSLGGSGETQYF.